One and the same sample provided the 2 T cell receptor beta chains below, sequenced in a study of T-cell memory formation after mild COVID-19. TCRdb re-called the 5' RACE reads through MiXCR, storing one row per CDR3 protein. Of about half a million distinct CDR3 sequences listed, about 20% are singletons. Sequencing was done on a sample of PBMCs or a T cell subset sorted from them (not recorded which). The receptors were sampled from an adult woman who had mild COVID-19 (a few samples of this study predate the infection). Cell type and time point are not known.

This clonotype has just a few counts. CDR3: CASSLGTGGRLSYNEQFF. CDR3 nucleotide sequence: TGTGCCAGCAGCTTAGGGACAGGGGGACGATTGTCCTACAATGAGCAGTTCTTC. V is TRBV7-6 and J is TRBJ2-1, with TRBD1 matching 10 bases. The CDR3 length is 18 residues. With 1 base clipped from V and 1 base from J, the junction kept 7 bases outside the gene matches. The germline CDR1 and CDR2 sequences are SGHVS and FNYEAQ. Combining the CDR3 with reference TRBV7-6 and TRBJ2-1 gives the whole variable domain GAGVSQSPRYKVTKRGQDVALRCDPISGHVSLYWYRQALGQGPEFLTYFNYEAQQDKSGLPNDRFSAERPEGSISTLTIQRTEQRDSAMYRCASSLGTGGRLSYNEQFFGPGTRLTVL.

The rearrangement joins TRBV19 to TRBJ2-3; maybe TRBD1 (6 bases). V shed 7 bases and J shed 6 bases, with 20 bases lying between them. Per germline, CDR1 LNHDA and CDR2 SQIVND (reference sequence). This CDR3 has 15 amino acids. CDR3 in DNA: TGTGCCAGTAACGTCCAGACAGGCCGAGCGGATACGCAGTATTTT. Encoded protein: CASNVQTGRADTQYF. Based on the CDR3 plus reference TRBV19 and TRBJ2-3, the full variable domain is DGGITQSPKYLFRKEGQNVTLSCEQNLNHDAMYWYRQDPGQGLRLIYYSQIVNDFQKGDIAEGYSVSREKKESFPLTVTSAQKNPTAFYLCASNVQTGRADTQYFGPGTRLTVL.